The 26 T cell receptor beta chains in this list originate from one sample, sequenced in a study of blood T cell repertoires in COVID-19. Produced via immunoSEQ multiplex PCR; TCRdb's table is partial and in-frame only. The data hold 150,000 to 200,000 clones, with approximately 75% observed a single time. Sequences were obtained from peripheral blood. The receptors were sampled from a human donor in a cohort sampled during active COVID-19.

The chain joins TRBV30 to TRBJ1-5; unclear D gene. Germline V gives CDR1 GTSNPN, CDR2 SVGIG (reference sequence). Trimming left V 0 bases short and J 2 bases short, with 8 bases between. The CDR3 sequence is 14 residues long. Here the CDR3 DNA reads TGTGCCTGGAGTGTAGACTCGGGCAATCAGCCCCAGCATTTT. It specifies CAWSVDSGNQPQHF.

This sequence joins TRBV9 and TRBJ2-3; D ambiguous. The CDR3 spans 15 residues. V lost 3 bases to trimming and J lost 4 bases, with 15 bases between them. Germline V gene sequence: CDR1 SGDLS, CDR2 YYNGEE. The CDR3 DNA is TGTGCCAGCAGCGACGCCCCCACCCAGGCAGATACGCAGTATTTT. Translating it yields CASSDAPTQADTQYF.

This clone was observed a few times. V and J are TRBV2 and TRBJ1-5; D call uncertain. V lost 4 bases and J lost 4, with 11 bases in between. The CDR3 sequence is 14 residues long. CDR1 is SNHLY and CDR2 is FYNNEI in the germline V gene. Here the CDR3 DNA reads TGTGCCAGCAGTGGCCGTCCCAGGAATCAGCCCCAGCATTTT. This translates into CASSGRPRNQPQHF.

CDR3 DNA sequence: TGTGCCAGCAGCCGTCGCCGGGATCAGCCCCAGCATTTT. It yields the protein CASSRRRDQPQHF. This sequence joins TRBV7-9 and TRBJ1-5, with D unresolved. The germline V gene has CDR1 SEHNR and CDR2 FQNEAQ (reference sequence). Trimming took off 5 bases at V and 5 bases at J, with 10 bases between the two ends. The CDR3 consists of 13 residues.

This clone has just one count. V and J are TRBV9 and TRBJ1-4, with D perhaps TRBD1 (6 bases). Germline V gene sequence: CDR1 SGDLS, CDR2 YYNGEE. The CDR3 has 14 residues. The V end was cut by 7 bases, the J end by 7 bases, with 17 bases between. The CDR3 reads CASGFGGRGEKLFF. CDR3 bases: TGTGCCAGCGGGTTCGGGGGGCGCGGTGAAAAACTGTTTTTT. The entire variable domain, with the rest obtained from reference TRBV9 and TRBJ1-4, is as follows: DSGVTQTPKHLITATGQRVTLRCSPRSGDLSVYWYQQSLDQGLQFLIQYYNGEERAKGNILERFSAQQFPDLHSELNLSSLELGDSALYFCASGFGGRGEKLFFGSGTQLSVL.

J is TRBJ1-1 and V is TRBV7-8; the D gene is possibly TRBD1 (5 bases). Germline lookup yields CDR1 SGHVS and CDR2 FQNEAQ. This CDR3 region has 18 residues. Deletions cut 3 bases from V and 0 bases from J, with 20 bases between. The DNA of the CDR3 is TGTGCCAGCAGCTTTTTCGGGCAGGGCGCCCCCATGAACACTGAAGCTTTCTTT. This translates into CASSFFGQGAPMNTEAFF.

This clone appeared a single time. DNA for the CDR3: TGTGCCAGCAGACGACTAGCGGGAATCCCCACCGGGGAGCTGTTTTTT. This translates into CASRRLAGIPTGELFF. The chain carries TRBV21-1 and TRBJ2-2; TRBD2 is the table's D call and was not checked against the DNA. TRBV21-1 is listed as a pseudogene. CDR3 length: 16 residues.

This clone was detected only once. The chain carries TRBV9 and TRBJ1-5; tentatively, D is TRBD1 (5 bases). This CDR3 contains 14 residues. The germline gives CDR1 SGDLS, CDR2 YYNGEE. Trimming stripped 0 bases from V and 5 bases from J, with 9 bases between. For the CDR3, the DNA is TGTGCCAGCAGCGTAGAAGGAGGGGATCAGCCCCAGCATTTT. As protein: CASSVEGGDQPQHF.

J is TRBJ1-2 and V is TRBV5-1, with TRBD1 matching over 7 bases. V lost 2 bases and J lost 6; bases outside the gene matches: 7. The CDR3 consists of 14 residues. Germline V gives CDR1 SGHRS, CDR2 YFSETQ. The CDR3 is CASSFGGGRDGYTF. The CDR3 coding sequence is TGCGCCAGCAGCTTTGGAGGGGGCAGAGATGGCTACACCTTC.

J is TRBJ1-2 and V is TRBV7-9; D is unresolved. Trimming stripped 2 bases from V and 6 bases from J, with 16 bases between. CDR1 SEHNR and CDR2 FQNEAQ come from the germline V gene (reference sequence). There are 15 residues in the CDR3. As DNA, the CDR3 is TGTGCCAGCAGCTTAATAGAGACTGGAACTAATGGCTACACCTTC. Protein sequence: CASSLIETGTNGYTF.

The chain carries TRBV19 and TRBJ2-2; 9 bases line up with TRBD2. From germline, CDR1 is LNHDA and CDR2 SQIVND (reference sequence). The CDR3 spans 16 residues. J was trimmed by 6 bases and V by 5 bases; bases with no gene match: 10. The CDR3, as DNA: TGTGCCAGTAGTGCCTCCGCGGGGGGGCCAGCCGGGGAGCTGTTTTTT. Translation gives CASSASAGGPAGELFF.

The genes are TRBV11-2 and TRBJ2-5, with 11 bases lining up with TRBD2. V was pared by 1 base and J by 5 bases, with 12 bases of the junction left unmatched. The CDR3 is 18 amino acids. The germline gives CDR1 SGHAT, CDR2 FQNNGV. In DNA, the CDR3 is TGTGCCAGCAGCTTAGGTGGGAGACTAGCGGGATTTGGGGAGACCCAGTACTTC. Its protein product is CASSLGGRLAGFGETQYF.

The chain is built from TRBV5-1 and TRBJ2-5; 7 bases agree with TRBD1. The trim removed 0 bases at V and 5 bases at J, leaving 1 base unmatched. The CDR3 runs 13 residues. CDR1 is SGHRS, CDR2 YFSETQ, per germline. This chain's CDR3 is CASSLDRGETQYF. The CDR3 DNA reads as TGCGCCAGCAGCTTGGACAGGGGTGAGACCCAGTACTTC.

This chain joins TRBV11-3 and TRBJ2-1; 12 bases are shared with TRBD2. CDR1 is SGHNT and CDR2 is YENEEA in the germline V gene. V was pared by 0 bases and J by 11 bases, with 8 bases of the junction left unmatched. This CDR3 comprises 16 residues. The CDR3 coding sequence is TGTGCCAGCAGCTTAGATCTAGCGGGGGGGCCGATCAAGCAGTTCTTC. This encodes CASSLDLAGGPIKQFF.

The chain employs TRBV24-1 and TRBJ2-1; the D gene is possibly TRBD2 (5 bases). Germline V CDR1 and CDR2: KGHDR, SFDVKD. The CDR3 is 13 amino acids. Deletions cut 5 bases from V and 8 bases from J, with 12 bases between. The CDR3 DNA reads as TGTGCCACCAGTGCGTGGGCGAGGGATGAGCAGTTCTTC. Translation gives CATSAWARDEQFF.

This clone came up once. CDR3 region: CARTSGEQFF. The CDR3 DNA reads as TGTGCCAGGACTAGCGGGGAGCAGTTCTTC. The rearrangement uses TRBV3-1 (or the pseudogene TRBV3-2) and TRBJ2-1, with 10 bases matching TRBD2. CDR3 length: 10 amino acids. J lost 10 bases, V lost 9 bases, and 0 bases had no gene match. From germline, CDR1 is LGHDT and CDR2 YNNKEL (reference sequence).

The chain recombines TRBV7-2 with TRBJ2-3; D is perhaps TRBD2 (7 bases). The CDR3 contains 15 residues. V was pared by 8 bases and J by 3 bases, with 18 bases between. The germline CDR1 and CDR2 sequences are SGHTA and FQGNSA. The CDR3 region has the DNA TGTGCCAGCGAGAGGGGGGAGGGCCGAACAGATACGCAGTATTTT. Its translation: CASERGEGRTDTQYF. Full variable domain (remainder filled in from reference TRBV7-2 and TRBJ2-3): GAGVSQSPSNKVTEKGKDVELRCDPISGHTALYWYRQSLGQGLEFLIYFQGNSAPDKSGLPSDRFSAERTGGSVSTLTIQRTQQEDSAVYLCASERGEGRTDTQYFGPGTRLTVL.

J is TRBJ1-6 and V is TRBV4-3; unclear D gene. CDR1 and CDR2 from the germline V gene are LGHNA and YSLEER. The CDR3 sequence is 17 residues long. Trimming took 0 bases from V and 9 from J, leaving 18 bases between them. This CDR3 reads CASSQDRAEVRGSPLHF. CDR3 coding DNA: TGCGCCAGCAGCCAAGACCGAGCAGAGGTTCGTGGTTCACCCCTCCACTTT.

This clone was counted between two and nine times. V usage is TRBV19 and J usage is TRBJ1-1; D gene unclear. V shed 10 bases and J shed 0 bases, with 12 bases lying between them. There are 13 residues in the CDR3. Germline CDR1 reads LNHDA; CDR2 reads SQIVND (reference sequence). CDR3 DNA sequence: TGTGCCACATCTACAGAAATGAACACTGAAGCTTTCTTT. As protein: CATSTEMNTEAFF.

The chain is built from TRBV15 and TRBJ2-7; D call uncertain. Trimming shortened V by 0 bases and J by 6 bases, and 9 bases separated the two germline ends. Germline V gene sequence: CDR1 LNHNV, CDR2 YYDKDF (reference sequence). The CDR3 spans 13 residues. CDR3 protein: CATSRDLLSEQYF. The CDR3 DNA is TGTGCCACCAGCAGAGATCTGTTGAGCGAGCAGTACTTC.

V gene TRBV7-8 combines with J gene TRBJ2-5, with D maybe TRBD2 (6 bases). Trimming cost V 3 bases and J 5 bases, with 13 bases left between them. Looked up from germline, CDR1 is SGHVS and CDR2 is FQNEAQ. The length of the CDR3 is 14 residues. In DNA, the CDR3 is TGTGCCAGCAGCTTTGTGGGAGGAGGGGAGACCCAGTACTTC. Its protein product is CASSFVGGGETQYF.

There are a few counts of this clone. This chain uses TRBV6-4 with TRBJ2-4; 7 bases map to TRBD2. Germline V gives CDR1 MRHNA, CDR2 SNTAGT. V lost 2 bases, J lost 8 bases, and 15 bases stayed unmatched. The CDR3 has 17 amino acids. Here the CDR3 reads CASSDRGFGLAVDIQYF. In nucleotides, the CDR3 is TGTGCCAGCAGTGACCGAGGCTTTGGGCTAGCGGTTGACATTCAGTACTTC.

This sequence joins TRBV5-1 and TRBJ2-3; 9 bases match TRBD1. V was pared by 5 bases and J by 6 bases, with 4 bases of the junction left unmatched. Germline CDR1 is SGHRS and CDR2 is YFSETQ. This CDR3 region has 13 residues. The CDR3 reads CASRSTGGDTQYF. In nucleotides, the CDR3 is TGCGCCAGCAGATCGACAGGGGGGGATACGCAGTATTTT.

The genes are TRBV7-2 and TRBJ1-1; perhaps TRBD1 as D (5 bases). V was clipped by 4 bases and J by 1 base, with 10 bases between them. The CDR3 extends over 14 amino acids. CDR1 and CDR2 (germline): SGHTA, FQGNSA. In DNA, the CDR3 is TGTGCCAGCAGCTGGGTAACAGGGAACACTGAAGCTTTCTTT. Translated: CASSWVTGNTEAFF.

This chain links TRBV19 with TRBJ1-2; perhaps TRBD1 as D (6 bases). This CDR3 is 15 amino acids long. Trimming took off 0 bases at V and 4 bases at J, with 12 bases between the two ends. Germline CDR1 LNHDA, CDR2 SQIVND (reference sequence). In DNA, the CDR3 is TGTGCCAGTAGTATAGATACCGGGACACCCTATGGCTACACCTTC. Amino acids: CASSIDTGTPYGYTF.

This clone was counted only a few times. In nucleotides, the CDR3 is TGTGCCAGCAGCTTACAGGGTAACACTGAAGCTTTCTTT. The encoded protein is CASSLQGNTEAFF. J is TRBJ1-1 and V is TRBV6-2 or TRBV6-3, with TRBD1 as a possible D gene (6 bases). Germline CDR1 MNHEY, CDR2 SVGEGT. The CDR3 consists of 13 residues. Trimming took off 6 bases at V and 2 bases at J, with 10 bases between the two ends.